Given below is one T cell receptor beta chain in context. Its specificity is unknown. Germline V gives CDR1 SEHNR, CDR2 FQNEAQ (reference sequence). The CDR3 consists of 12 residues. The V and J ends lost 10 bases and 4 bases respectively, with 13 bases between them. TCRdb's copy holds only in-frame clones and misses some; the assay was immunoSEQ multiplex PCR. The sample has about 2,100,000 clones, under 95% seen once. CD8 cells classed as naive were CD45RO-negative and positively selected for CCR7, excluding terminally differentiated effector memory CD45RA+ cells. This entry comes from a study of shared clonotypes between healthy human individuals. Across the study: Three plates were used per donor for CD4 naive, three for CD4 memory, two for CD8 naive and one for CD8 memory.

Notes on the study in general: The authors expected sequencing depth to affect clonotype sharing among donors.

The sequencing sample was made of naive CD8+ T cells from PBMCs. The TCR sequence derives from a man between 18 and 29 years old in good health. Some clones in this sample may be carry-over from other donors' samples. The rearrangement joins TRBV7-9 to TRBJ1-1, with D tentatively TRBD1 (5 bases). CDR3 sequence: CATTPGGTEAFF. CDR3 in DNA: TGTGCCACAACCCCTGGGGGCACTGAAGCTTTCTTT.